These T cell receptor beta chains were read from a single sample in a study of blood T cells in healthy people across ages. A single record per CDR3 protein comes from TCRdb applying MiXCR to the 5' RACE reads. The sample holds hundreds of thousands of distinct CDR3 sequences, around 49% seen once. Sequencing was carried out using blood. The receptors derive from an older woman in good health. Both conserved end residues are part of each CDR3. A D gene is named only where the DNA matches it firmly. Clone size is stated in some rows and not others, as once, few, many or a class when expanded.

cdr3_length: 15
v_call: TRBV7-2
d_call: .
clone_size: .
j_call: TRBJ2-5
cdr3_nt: TGTGCCAGCAGCTTTAGGCAAACGCGGGAAGGGACCCAGTACTTC
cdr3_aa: CASSFRQTREGTQYF

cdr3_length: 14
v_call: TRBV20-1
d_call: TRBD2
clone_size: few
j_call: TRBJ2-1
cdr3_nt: TGCAGTGCGGAGACTAGCAGTTCCTACAATGAGCAGTTCTTC
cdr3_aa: CSAETSSSYNEQFF

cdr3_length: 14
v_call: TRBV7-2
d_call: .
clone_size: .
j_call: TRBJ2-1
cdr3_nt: TGTGCCAGCAGCTTAAAGCAGGGTGTCAGTGAGCAGTTCTTC
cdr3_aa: CASSLKQGVSEQFF

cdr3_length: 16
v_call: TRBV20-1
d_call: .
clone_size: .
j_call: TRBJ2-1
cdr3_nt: TGCAGTGCTAGAGATATCCGAGGGAGGATAAGCGGTGAGCAGTTCTTC
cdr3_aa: CSARDIRGRISGEQFF

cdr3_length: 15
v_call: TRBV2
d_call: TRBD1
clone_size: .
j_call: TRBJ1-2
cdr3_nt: TGTGCCAGCAGTCCCCGTATGACAGGGTCCTATGGCTACACCTTC
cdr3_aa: CASSPRMTGSYGYTF

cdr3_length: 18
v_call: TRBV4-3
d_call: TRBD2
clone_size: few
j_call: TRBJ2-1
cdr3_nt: TGCGCCAGCAGCCAAGGGCTAGCGGGTGGCAGCTCCTACAATGAGCAGTTCTTC
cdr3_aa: CASSQGLAGGSSYNEQFF

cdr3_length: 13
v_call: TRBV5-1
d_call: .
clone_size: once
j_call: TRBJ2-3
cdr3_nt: TGCGCCAGCAGGACCGGGGCAACAGATACGCGGTATTTT
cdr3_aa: CASRTGATDTRYF

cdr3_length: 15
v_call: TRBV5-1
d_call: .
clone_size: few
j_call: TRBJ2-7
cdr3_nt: TGCGCCAGCAAGAGAACGGCTAGCGAAACCTACGAGCAGTACTTC
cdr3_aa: CASKRTASETYEQYF

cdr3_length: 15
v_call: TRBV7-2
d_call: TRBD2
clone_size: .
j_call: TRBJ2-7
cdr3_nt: TGTGCCAGCAGCTTATTACTAGCGGGCGGCTCCGAGCAGTACTTC
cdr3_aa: CASSLLLAGGSEQYF

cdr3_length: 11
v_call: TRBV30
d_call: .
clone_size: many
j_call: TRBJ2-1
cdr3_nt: TGTGCCGGGAGTTGGGGAAGTGAGCAGTTCTTC
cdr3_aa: CAGSWGSEQFF

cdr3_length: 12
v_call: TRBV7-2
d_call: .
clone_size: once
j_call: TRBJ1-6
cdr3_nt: TGTGCCAGCAGCATCTCCCACCTTCCCCTCCACTTT
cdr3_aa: CASSISHLPLHF

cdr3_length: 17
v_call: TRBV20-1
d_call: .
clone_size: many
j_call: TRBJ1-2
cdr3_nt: TGCAGTGCTAGAGATAGGGAGGGGGACTTTAGGAGCTATGGCTACACCTTC
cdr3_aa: CSARDREGDFRSYGYTF

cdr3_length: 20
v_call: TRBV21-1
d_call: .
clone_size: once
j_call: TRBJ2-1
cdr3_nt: TGTGCCAGCAGCAAAAAGTCCGAAACCTCTAGCGGGAGATTCTACAATGAGCAGTTCTTC
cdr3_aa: CASSKKSETSSGRFYNEQFF

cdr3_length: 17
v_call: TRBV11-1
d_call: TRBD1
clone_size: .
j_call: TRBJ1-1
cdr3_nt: TGTGCCAGCAGCTCCCGGTGGGGGACAGGCTCGAACACTGAAGCTTTCTTT
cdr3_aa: CASSSRWGTGSNTEAFF

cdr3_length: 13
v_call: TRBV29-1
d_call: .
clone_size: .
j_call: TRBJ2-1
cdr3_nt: TGCAGCGTTGCGAACAGGGATTACAATGAGCAGTTCTTC
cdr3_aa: CSVANRDYNEQFF

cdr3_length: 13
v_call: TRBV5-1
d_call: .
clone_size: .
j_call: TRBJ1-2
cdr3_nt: TGCGCCAGCAGCGACCTGCAGTCGGCTGGCTACACCTTC
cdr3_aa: CASSDLQSAGYTF

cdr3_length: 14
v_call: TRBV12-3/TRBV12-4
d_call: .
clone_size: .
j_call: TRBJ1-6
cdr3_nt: TGTGCCAGCAGGAGCAGGGGAGCGGATTCACCCCTCCACTTT
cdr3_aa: CASRSRGADSPLHF

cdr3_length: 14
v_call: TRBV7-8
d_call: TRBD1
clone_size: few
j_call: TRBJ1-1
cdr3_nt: TGTGCCAGCAGCTTGCGGGAGACAGGGACTGAAGCTTTCTTT
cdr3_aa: CASSLRETGTEAFF

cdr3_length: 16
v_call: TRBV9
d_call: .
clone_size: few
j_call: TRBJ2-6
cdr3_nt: TGTGCCAGCAGCGCGAGGGGGGAGGCTGGGGCCAACGTCCTGACTTTC
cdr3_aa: CASSARGEAGANVLTF

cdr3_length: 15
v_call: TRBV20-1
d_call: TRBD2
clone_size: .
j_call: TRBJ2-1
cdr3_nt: TGCAGTGCGATGAGACTAGCGGGAAACCTCAATGAGCAGTTCTTC
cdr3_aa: CSAMRLAGNLNEQFF

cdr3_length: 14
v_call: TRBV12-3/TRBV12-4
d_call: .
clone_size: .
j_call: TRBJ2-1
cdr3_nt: TGTGCCAGCAGTTTAGCGCTCCCATACAATGAGCAGTTCTTC
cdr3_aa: CASSLALPYNEQFF

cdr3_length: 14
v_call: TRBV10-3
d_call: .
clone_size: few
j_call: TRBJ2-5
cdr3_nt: TGTGCCATCAGTGAGTCTGCAGGAGACGAGACCCAGTACTTC
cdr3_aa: CAISESAGDETQYF

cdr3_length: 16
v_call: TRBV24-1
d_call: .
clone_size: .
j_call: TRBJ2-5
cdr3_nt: TGTGCCACCAGTGGTGGTGGGGGTGAGTTCCAAGAGACCCAGTACTTC
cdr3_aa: CATSGGGGEFQETQYF

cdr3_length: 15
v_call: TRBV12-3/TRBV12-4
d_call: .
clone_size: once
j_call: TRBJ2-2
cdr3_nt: TGTGCCAGCAAATTCGGGCAGGCCAACACCGGGGAGCTGTTTTTT
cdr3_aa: CASKFGQANTGELFF

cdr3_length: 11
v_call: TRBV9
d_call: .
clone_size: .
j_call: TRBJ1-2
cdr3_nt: TGTGCCAGCAGCGCGCCAGGTGGCTACACCTTC
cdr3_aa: CASSAPGGYTF

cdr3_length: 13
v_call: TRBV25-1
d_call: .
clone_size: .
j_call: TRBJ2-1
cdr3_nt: TGTGCCAGCTCCCCCGCTCGACTAAATGAGCAGTTCTTC
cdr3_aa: CASSPARLNEQFF

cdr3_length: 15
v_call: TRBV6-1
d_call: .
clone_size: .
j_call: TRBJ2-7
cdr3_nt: TGTGCCAGCAGTACTCAAACGTGGGGGAGCTACGAGCAGTACTTC
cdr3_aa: CASSTQTWGSYEQYF

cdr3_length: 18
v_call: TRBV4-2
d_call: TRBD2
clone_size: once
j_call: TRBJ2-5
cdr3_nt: TGTGCCAGCAGTTTTGGGGAACCAAGCGGGGGCAGGGAAGAGACCCAGTACTTC
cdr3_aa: CASSFGEPSGGREETQYF

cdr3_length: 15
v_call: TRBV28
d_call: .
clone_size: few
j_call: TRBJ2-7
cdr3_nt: TGTGCCAGCAGTTTATCTGGCAAGATGGGGTACGAGCAGTACTTC
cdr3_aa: CASSLSGKMGYEQYF

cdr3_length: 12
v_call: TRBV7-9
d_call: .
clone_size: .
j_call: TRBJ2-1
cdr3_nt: TGTGCCAGCAGCTTAGATACGGACGGGCAGTTCTTC
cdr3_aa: CASSLDTDGQFF

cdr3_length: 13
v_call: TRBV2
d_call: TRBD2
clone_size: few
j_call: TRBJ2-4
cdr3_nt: TGTGCCAGCAGTGAGGGACTAGCGGACATTCAGTACTTC
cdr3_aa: CASSEGLADIQYF

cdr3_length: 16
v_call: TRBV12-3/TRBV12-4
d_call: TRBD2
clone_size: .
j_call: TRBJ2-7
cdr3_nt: TGTGCCAGCAGTCCGACAGGGAGCGGGAGGAGCACCGAGCAGTACTTC
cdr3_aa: CASSPTGSGRSTEQYF

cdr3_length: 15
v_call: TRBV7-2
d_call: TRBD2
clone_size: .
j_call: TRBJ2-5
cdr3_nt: TGTGCCAGCAGCCCTTCAGCGGGAGGGAGGAATGAGCAGTACTTC
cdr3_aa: CASSPSAGGRNEQYF

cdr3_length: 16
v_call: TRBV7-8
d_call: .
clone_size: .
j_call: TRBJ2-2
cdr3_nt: TGTGCCAGCAGTCCCACGGCCGGGGAAGTCACCGGGGAGCTGTTTTTT
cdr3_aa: CASSPTAGEVTGELFF

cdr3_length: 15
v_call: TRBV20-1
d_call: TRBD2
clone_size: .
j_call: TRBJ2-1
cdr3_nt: TGCAGTGCTAGACACAGGACTAGCGGGAGTGGGGAGCAGTTCTTC
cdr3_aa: CSARHRTSGSGEQFF

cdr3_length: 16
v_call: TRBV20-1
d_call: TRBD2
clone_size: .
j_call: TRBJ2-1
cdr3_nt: TGCAGTGCTAGAGGGCGGGAGGCCTCCTCCTACAATGAGCAGTTCTTC
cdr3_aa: CSARGREASSYNEQFF

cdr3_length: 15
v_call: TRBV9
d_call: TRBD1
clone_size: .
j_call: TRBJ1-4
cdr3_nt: TGTGCCAGCAGCCCCTGGACAGGGACGGCTGAAAAACTGTTTTTT
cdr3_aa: CASSPWTGTAEKLFF

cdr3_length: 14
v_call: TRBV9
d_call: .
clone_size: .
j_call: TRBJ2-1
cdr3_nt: TGTGCCAGCAGCCCTCAAGGGTCTCAAGAGACCCAGTTCTTC
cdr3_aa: CASSPQGSQETQFF

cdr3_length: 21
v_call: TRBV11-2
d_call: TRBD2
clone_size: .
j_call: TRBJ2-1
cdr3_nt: TGTGCCAGCAGCTCAAAGTCGTGGACTAGCGGGAGACAGGGCTCCTACAATGAGCAGTTCTTC
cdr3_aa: CASSSKSWTSGRQGSYNEQFF

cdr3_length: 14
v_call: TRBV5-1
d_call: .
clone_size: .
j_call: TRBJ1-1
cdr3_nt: TGCGCCAGCAGCCCTGGACGTATGAACACTGAAGCTTTCTTT
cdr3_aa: CASSPGRMNTEAFF

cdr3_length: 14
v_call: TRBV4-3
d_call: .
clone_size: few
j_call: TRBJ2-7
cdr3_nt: TGCGCCAGCAGCCAAGAGGGTATCAGCAGCGAGCAGTACTTC
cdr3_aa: CASSQEGISSEQYF

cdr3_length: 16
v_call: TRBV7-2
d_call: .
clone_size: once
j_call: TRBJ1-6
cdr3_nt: TGTGCCAGCAGCTCCCTAGGGGGGCAATCTTCTGGACCCCTCCACTTT
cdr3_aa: CASSSLGGQSSGPLHF

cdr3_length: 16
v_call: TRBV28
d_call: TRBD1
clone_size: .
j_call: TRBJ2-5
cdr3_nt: TGTGCCAGCAGCCTCCTAGGACAGGGGGCTTTGGATGAGCAGTACTTC
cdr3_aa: CASSLLGQGALDEQYF

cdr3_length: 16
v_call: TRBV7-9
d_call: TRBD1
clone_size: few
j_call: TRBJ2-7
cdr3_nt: TGTGCCAGCAGTAGGTTGGCAGGGGGCTTTACCTACGAGCAGTACTTC
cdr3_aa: CASSRLAGGFTYEQYF

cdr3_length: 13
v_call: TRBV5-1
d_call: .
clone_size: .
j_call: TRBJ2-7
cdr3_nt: TGTACCAGCAACCTTAATGACCGGGGCGAGCAGTACTTC
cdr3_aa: CTSNLNDRGEQYF

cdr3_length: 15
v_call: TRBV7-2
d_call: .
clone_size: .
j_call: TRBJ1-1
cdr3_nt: TGTGCCAGCAGCTTAGTGTACAGGGTGAACACTGAAGCTTTCTTT
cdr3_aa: CASSLVYRVNTEAFF

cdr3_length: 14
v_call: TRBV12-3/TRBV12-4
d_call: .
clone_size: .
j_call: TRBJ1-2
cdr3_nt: TGTGCCAGCGCGGCTCGGGGGACTAACTATGGCTACACCTTC
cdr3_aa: CASAARGTNYGYTF

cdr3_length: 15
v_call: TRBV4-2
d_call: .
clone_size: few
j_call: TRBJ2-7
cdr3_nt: TGTGCCAGCAGCCAAGTGGGGCAGGGAGAGGACGAGCAGTACTTC
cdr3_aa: CASSQVGQGEDEQYF

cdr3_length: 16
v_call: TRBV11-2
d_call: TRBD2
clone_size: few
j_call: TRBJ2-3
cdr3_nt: TGTGCCAGCAGCTTCCGAGCCGGGGGGAACAGAGATACGCAGTATTTT
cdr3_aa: CASSFRAGGNRDTQYF

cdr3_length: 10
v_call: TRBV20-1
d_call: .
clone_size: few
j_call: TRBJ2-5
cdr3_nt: TGCAGTGCTGAGTCAATGACCCAGTACTTC
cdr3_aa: CSAESMTQYF

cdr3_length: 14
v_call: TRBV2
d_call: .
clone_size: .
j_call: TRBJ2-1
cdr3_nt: TGTGCCAGCAGTGAGTGGAGGGGGCAGAATGAGCAGTTCTTC
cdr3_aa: CASSEWRGQNEQFF